This T cell receptor (beta chain) emerged from a study of shared clonotypes between healthy human individuals. Across the study: CD4 naive and CD4 memory each took three plates per donor, while CD8 naive took two and CD8 memory one.

Cells designated naive CD8 were CD45RO-negative and were positively selected for CCR7, with terminally differentiated effector memory CD45RA+ cells excluded. This clone was seen only a few times. Its specificity is unknown. Some clones are missing from TCRdb's copy, which holds only in-frame ones; the method was immunoSEQ multiplex PCR. The sample lists 2 million to 2.5 million clones, more than 85% seen once, with 1.5% to 2% in the top ten. Trimming shortened V by 6 bases and J by 4 bases, and 9 bases separated the two germline ends. Per the germline V gene, CDR1 is SQVTM and CDR2 is ANQGSEA. The CDR3 contains 11 residues. Study-level points and caveats: It was only blood that was sampled, and tissue repertoires likely differ.

The sequencing sample was made of naive CD8+ T cells from PBMCs. The receptor was derived from a man aged 18 to 30 in good health. Some clones in this sample may be carry-over from other donors' samples. The chain couples TRBV29-1 to TRBJ1-2; tentatively, D is TRBD1 (5 bases). In DNA form, the CDR3 reads TGCAGCGTGACGGGACCCTATGGCTACACCTTC. The encoded protein is CSVTGPYGYTF.